This entry describes one T cell receptor (beta chain). These data originate in a study of blood T cell repertoires in COVID-19. Overall study: Samples representing acute and convalescent COVID-19 were sourced from the United States, Italy and Spain. In each case, the material was cDNA or gDNA derived from T cells, B-cell-depleted T cells, or PBMCs.

Under the authors' procedure: Nucleated cell number was recorded as an estimate derived from reference gene primer amplification. Repertoires were generated with immunoSEQ multiplex PCR, while TCRdb's copy carries only in-frame clones and drops some. V, J and clone size reflect that table, while D and trimming were determined from the DNA. The sample yields 85,000 to 110,000 clones, about 90% seen once. Germline assignment: CDR1 MDHEN and CDR2 SYDVKM. The CDR3 length is 16 residues. With 6 bases removed from V and 5 bases from J, the gap between germline ends came to 23 bases. The chain carries TRBV28 and TRBJ2-7; a possible D gene is TRBD2 (6 bases). Specimen: peripheral blood. The TCR sequence derives from a human donor in a cohort sampled during active COVID-19. CDR3 sequence reads: CASSRLFGGFFNEQYF. Written as DNA, the CDR3 is TGTGCCAGCAGCCGCCTTTTCGGGGGATTCTTTAACGAGCAGTACTTC.